This T cell receptor beta chain was obtained from a study of beta chain features in type 1 diabetes. The sample holds a few counts of this clone. The antigen remains undetermined. Reverse transcription of all isolated RNA meant that expressed TCRB transcripts were sequenced. Clones were sequenced by immunoSEQ multiplex PCR, and TCRdb holds only the in-frame ones, with some missing. This sample carries about 470,000 clones, 25% to 35% of them seen once, and the ten largest clones take 0.05% to 0.065%. Looked up from germline, CDR1 is GTSNPN and CDR2 is SVGIG (reference sequence). CDR3 size: 13 residues. The V end was cut by 3 bases, the J end by 6 bases, with 12 bases between. Regarding the study as a whole: Among patients, naive, central memory and Treg TCRB repertoires appeared more similar than among healthy donors.

The chain uses TRBV30 and TRBJ1-5; D not resolved. The source material was naive CD4+ T cells from blood. The sequence was collected from a man between 18 and 35 years old in good health. Here the CDR3 DNA reads TGTGCCTGGAGCCCTATCGGGAGTCAGCCCCAGCATTTT. Its translation: CAWSPIGSQPQHF.